This T cell receptor (beta chain) was sequenced for a study of blood T cell repertoires in COVID-19. The overall study: Some COVID-19 samples were acute and others convalescent; all came from the United States, Italy and Spain. T cells, B-cell-depleted T cells, or PBMCs provided the cDNA or gDNA that served as material.

Enrollees, about 18 to 89 years old, lived in some 24 US areas. The CDR3 is 13 residues long. V was pared by 7 bases and J by 3 bases, with 10 bases between. The germline V gene encodes CDR1 MNHEY and CDR2 SVGAGI. Authors' analysis steps: From reference gene primer amplification, estimates of nucleated cell counts were derived. Sequencing used immunoSEQ multiplex PCR; TCRdb keeps in-frame clones, though not all of them. V and J calls and clone size are copied from that table; D and trimming were computed from the DNA. The table includes about 140,000 clones, 84% detected once. This chain connects TRBV6-5 to TRBJ1-5; D call uncertain. The sample was PBMCs or T cells enriched from blood (not recorded which). This receptor was identified in a woman aged 18-29 years who had been exposed to COVID-19. DNA of the CDR3: TGTGCCAGCAAGCGTGGAGACAATCAGCCCCAGCATTTT. This sequence encodes CASKRGDNQPQHF.